Reported below is one T cell receptor beta chain. This clonotype was recorded many times. Its target antigen remains unknown. Nothing much larger sits one base from this clone, and base qualities are not available. The lymph node samples were taken from the axillary draining lymph nodes of breast cancer patients. Sequencing was performed on an Illumina HiSeq 2000. TCR beta chain libraries were generated by multiplex PCR amplification. The amplified TCR beta chain products were analyzed by high-throughput sequencing. TCRdb reprocessed the public reads (quality trimming at Q25 with fastp, clone calling with MiXCR) and kept in-frame beta chains. Rows are unified per CDR3 protein, each entry keeping the most common DNA and genes. The sample table holds about 200,000 distinct CDR3 sequences, of which around 29% were seen once. The biggest ten clones account for around 4.4% of the sample. The data stem from a study of breast tumors, draining lymph nodes, adjacent tissues listed by TCRdb under 2016. With respect to the entire study: The study compared TCR beta repertoires across tumor, adjacent nontumor tissue and axillary lymph nodes from breast cancer patients. The study aimed to assess the relationships and possible T-cell exchange between tumor, surrounding tissue and draining lymph node repertoires in human breast cancer. Points the paper makes about the study in general: The conclusion that tumor T cells originate in lymph nodes was framed as consistent with a hypothesis rather than directly demonstrated. The similarity between tumor and nontumor tissue repertoires was significantly greater in luminal-like breast cancer than in basal-like breast cancer. T-cell repertoire diversity in tumors was found to be lower than in lymph nodes but higher than in nontumor tissue, and preferential V and J gene usage was observed. A scenario in which most tumor T cells derive from the lymph node and then expand within tumor tissue was judged to be consistent with the data.

Including cysteine and phenylalanine, the CDR3 has 15 amino acids. Only CDR3 DNA is held: 45 bases, read in frame from base 1. Clipping removes 4 bases from V and 3 bases from J, with 3 as the unmatched junction base count. As encoded in the germline V gene, CDR1 is SGHTS while CDR2 is YDEGEE. Sequencing was done on a sample of axillary lymph node tissue. The rearrangement joined TRBV5-8 to TRBJ2-1, with TRBD2 identical over 11 junction bases. The TCR was taken from a female donor with breast cancer. Some clones in this sample may be carry-over from other donors' samples. The sequenced DNA: TGTGCCAGCAGCCGGGGACTAGCGGTCTACAATGAGCAGTTCTTC. This translates into CASSRGLAVYNEQFF.